The 10 T cell receptor beta chains in this list originate from one sample, sequenced in a study of blood T cell repertoires in COVID-19 (dated by TCRdb to the early 2020s). Receptor libraries were prepared by the immunoSEQ multiplex PCR assay. TCRdb re-hosts the immuneACCESS table, in-frame sequences only. Its copies lack some clones; in the studies checked, an unresolved V gene accounts for under half of them, and the cause for the rest is not known. The table for this sample lists a few hundred thousand clones; 89% of them were counted only once. The ten largest make up 0.94% of the sample. The sample comprised peripheral blood. The receptor source for this set is a woman in her thirties or forties who had recovered from COVID-19.

The V and J genes are TRBV25-1 and TRBJ2-7; 8 bases match TRBD2. Unmatched junction bases numbered 7, after V lost 6 bases and J lost 3 bases. The CDR3 totals 14 residues. CDR1 and CDR2 from the germline V gene are MGHDK and SYGVNS. The CDR3 reads CASSPTSGLYEQYF. The DNA of the CDR3 is TGTGCCAGCAGCCCCACTAGCGGCCTCTACGAGCAGTACTTC.

V and J are TRBV24-1 and TRBJ2-7, with 11 bases matching TRBD2. V was clipped by 5 bases and J by 2 bases; unmatched bases: 13. Germline V gives CDR1 KGHDR, CDR2 SFDVKD. The CDR3 is 18 residues long. Here the CDR3 reads CATSATPGLAEQPYEQYF. The CDR3 DNA follows: TGTGCCACCAGTGCTACCCCGGGACTAGCGGAGCAACCCTACGAGCAGTACTTC.

The chain recombines TRBV18 with TRBJ1-3; possible D gene TRBD1, 6 bases. The ends were cut back, 0 bases at V and 4 bases at J, with 16 bases in the middle. Germline V lookup: CDR1 KGHSH, CDR2 LQKENI. The CDR3 runs to 17 residues. The CDR3: CASSPPSTAGVGNTIYF. As DNA, the CDR3 is TGTGCCAGCTCACCACCGAGTACGGCAGGGGTCGGAAACACCATATATTTT.

This clone was seen more than once but under ten times. The V and J genes are TRBV4-1 and TRBJ1-1, with 7 bases fitting TRBD1. Germline trimming cut 1 base from V and 5 bases from J; bases unmatched to any gene: 4. The CDR3 length is 14 residues. CDR1 is MGHRA, CDR2 YSYEKL, per germline. DNA for the CDR3: TGCGCCAGCAGCCAAGCGCGGGACAGAACTGAAGCTTTCTTT. Amino acid sequence: CASSQARDRTEAFF.

This rearrangement joins TRBV3-1 (or the pseudogene TRBV3-2) to TRBJ1-2, with TRBD1 matching 7 bases. Germline-derived CDR1 and CDR2 are LGHDT and YNNKEL (reference sequence). V was pared by 5 bases and J by 5 bases, with 5 bases of the junction left unmatched. The CDR3 runs 13 residues. The chain's CDR3 is CASSSDREYGYTF. DNA of the CDR3: TGTGCCAGCAGCTCCGACAGGGAATATGGCTACACCTTC.

The genes are TRBV3-1 (or the pseudogene TRBV3-2) and TRBJ1-2; 7 nucleotides agree with TRBD1. The CDR3 has 16 amino acids. V gave up 2 bases and J gave up 4 bases; unmatched junction bases: 10. CDR1 LGHDT and CDR2 YNNKEL come from the germline V gene (reference sequence). In nucleotides, the CDR3 is TGTGCCAGCAGCCAAAGCCCGACAGGGTCTGGCTATGGCTACACCTTC. Encoded protein: CASSQSPTGSGYGYTF.

The chain employs TRBV4-2 and TRBJ2-1, with TRBD2 matching 9 bases. Germline CDR1 reads LGHNA; CDR2 reads YNFKEQ. The CDR3 extends over 17 amino acids. V was pared by 0 bases and J by 6 bases, with 9 bases of the junction left unmatched. The CDR3 DNA sequence: TGTGCCAGCAGCCAAGACCCTGTGGGCGGGAGGGCCAATGAGCAGTTCTTC. As protein: CASSQDPVGGRANEQFF.

V gene TRBV6-6 combines with J gene TRBJ2-7; 8 bases are shared with TRBD1. The CDR3 has 14 residues. Germline CDR1 is MNHNY and CDR2 is SVGAGI (reference sequence). V was pared by 6 bases and J by 2 bases, with 6 bases of the junction left unmatched. CDR3 bases: TGTGCCAGCAGGGCAGGACAGGGAACCTACGAGCAGTACTTC. It codes for CASRAGQGTYEQYF.

The chain has TRBV19 and TRBJ2-1; D may be TRBD2 (6 bases). The germline gives CDR1 LNHDA, CDR2 SQIVND (reference sequence). The CDR3 contains 15 residues. Trimming shortened V by 5 bases and J by 0 bases, and 11 bases separated the two germline ends. The CDR3 region has the DNA TGTGCCAGTAGTTTGGGCGGGGCCTCCTACAATGAGCAGTTCTTC. This sequence encodes CASSLGGASYNEQFF.

A single count supports this clone. The CDR3 here is CSVGDYLGQYF. CDR3 sequence (DNA): TGCAGCGTTGGGGACTACCTAGGGCAGTATTTT. The chain is built from TRBV29-1 and TRBJ2-3; 7 bases are a match to TRBD2. J gave up 11 bases and V 4 bases, and 6 bases lay outside the gene matches. In germline, CDR1 is SQVTM, CDR2 ANQGSEA. The CDR3 totals 11 residues.